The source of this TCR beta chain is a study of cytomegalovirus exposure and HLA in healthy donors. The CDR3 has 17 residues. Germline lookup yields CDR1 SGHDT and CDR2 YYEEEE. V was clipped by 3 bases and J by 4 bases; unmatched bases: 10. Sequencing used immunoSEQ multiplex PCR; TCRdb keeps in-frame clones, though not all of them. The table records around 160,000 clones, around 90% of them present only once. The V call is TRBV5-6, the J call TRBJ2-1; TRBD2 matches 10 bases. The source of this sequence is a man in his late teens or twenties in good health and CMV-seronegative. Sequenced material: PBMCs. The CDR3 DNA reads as TGTGCCAGCAGCTCCGAAGGGAGCGGGGGGGCATACAATGAGCAGTTCTTC. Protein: CASSSEGSGGAYNEQFF.